This T cell receptor (beta chain) was retrieved from a study of cytomegalovirus exposure and HLA in healthy donors. A word on this clone: Antigen unknown.

Whole-study findings and limits: Data from an earlier analysis indicated that most TCR beta V segments were productive either about 87% or about 30% of the time. Per published reports, the classifier diagnosed cytomegalovirus status with high specificity and sensitivity.

The germline CDR1 and CDR2 sequences are SGHNT and YYREEE (reference sequence). Deletions cut 7 bases from V and 0 bases from J, with 19 bases between. The CDR3 runs 16 residues. This PCR relied on a set of 60 Vbeta primers and 13 Jbeta primers. Methods used by the authors: It was a later analysis that counted 83 million or so unique TCR beta chains, of which some 9.9 million were shared. TCRdb keeps only in-frame clones here, not all; method: immunoSEQ multiplex PCR. That table supplies the V and J calls and clone size; D and trimming were determined from the DNA. The sample has roughly 100,000 clones, more than 60% seen once.

Sequenced sample: PBMCs. The receptor was derived from a man aged 60 to 75 in good health and CMV-seronegative. The chain carries TRBV5-4 and TRBJ1-1, with a tentative D call TRBD1 (5 bases). The CDR3 bases are TGTGCCAGCTCCTTTCCCCGACAGAACATGAACACTGAAGCTTTCTTT. As protein: CASSFPRQNMNTEAFF.